One sample yielded the 21 T cell receptor beta chains listed below, sequenced in a study of cytomegalovirus exposure and HLA in healthy donors. Use of 60 Vbeta and 13 Jbeta primers characterized the PCR. Profiled with immunoSEQ multiplex PCR; TCRdb holds only in-frame clones, not every one. The top ten hold 2.5% to 3.5% of the sample, which has about 120,000 clones, 60% to 85% seen once. Sequencing input: PBMCs. These receptors all come from a woman aged 40 to 50 in good health and CMV-seropositive.

The chain is built from TRBV7-3 and TRBJ1-1, with D possibly matching TRBD1 (6 bases). Per the germline V gene, CDR1 is SGHTA and CDR2 is FQGTGA. There are 14 residues in the CDR3. Trimming left V 2 bases short and J 1 base short, with 8 bases between. CDR3 amino acids: CASSLQGGNTEAFF. The CDR3, as DNA: TGTGCCAGCAGCTTACAAGGGGGGAACACTGAAGCTTTCTTT.

The chain links TRBV2 to TRBJ2-5; D gene ambiguous. The J call may be mistaken, given a closer DNA end match to TRBJ2-7. This CDR3 has 13 amino acids. Germline assignment: CDR1 SNHLY and CDR2 FYNNEI. The CDR3 nucleotides read TGTGCCAGCAGTGGCGAGGCTCGTCGCGAGCAGTACTTC. It yields the protein CASSGEARREQYF.

This clone has only one observation. V is TRBV15 and J is TRBJ2-1; tentatively, D is TRBD1 (7 bases). In germline, CDR1 is LNHNV, CDR2 YYDKDF (reference sequence). V lost 5 bases to trimming and J lost 2 bases, with 10 bases between them. The CDR3 extends over 14 amino acids. CDR3 amino acids: CATSGGGAYNEQFF. The CDR3 DNA reads as TGTGCCACCAGCGGAGGGGGCGCCTACAATGAGCAGTTCTTC.

The rearrangement uses TRBV6-5 and TRBJ1-5; possible D gene TRBD1, 6 bases. CDR1 and CDR2 (germline): MNHEY, SVGAGI. V dropped 6 bases and J dropped 2 bases, with 14 bases sitting between them. The CDR3 has 15 amino acids. The CDR3 DNA is TGTGCCAGCAGCCCTACGACAGGAGGCAATCAGCCCCAGCATTTT. As protein: CASSPTTGGNQPQHF.

The chain couples TRBV7-2 to TRBJ1-5; perhaps TRBD1 as D (6 bases). Germline V lookup: CDR1 SGHTA, CDR2 FQGNSA. The CDR3 extends over 15 amino acids. With 2 bases removed from V and 6 bases from J, the gap between germline ends came to 14 bases. The CDR3 DNA follows: TGTGCCAGCAGCTTAAACCGGCAGGGGAGTCAGCCCCAGCATTTT. Its protein is CASSLNRQGSQPQHF.

This clone has a handful of counts. This CDR3 is CASSLSGTGGIQYF. CDR3 sequence (DNA): TGTGCCAGCAGTTTATCCGGGACAGGGGGCATTCAGTACTTC. The V call is TRBV27, the J call TRBJ2-4; 11 bases align to TRBD1. V lost 0 bases to trimming and J lost 9 bases; unmatched junction nucleotides: 1. CDR3 length: 14 residues. Germline V gives CDR1 MNHEY, CDR2 SMNVEV (reference sequence).

This rearrangement joins TRBV28 to TRBJ2-7; TRBD1 matches at 8 bases. Losses at the gene ends were 5 bases for V and 3 bases for J; bases not matched to a gene: 3. CDR1 is MDHEN and CDR2 is SYDVKM in the germline V gene. This CDR3 region has 13 residues. DNA for the CDR3: TGTGCCAGCAGTCCAGGGACAGGCTACGAGCAGTACTTC. Translation gives CASSPGTGYEQYF.

The chain is built from TRBV28 and TRBJ2-7; 10 nucleotides line up with TRBD1. Germline V gene data show CDR1 as MDHEN and CDR2 as SYDVKM. The length of the CDR3 is 14 residues. V lost 6 bases to trimming and J lost 4 bases; unmatched junction nucleotides: 6. CDR3 in amino acids: CASSRSGQGYEQYF. DNA of the CDR3: TGTGCCAGCAGCCGATCGGGACAGGGGTACGAGCAGTACTTC.

The chain has TRBV18 and TRBJ1-5; 7 bases line up with TRBD1. With 3 bases clipped from V and 7 bases from J, the junction kept 12 bases outside the gene matches. Germline V gene lookup returns CDR1 KGHSH and CDR2 LQKENI. This CDR3 is 16 amino acids long. The CDR3 DNA reads TGTGCCAGCTCACCGGCAGACAACAGGGGTAAGCAGCCCCAGCATTTT. Its protein is CASSPADNRGKQPQHF.

The V call is TRBV6-4, the J call TRBJ1-6, with 7 bases that match TRBD1. This CDR3 spans 20 amino acids. CDR1 is MRHNA and CDR2 is SNTAGT in the germline V gene. Trimming cost V 0 bases and J 3 bases; bases outside gene matches: 14. The DNA for the CDR3 is TGTGCCAGCAGTGACTCGAGGCAGGGGGGCGAAGACCTCTATAATTCACCCCTCCACTTT. Translated, it gives CASSDSRQGGEDLYNSPLHF.

The V gene is TRBV29-1, the J gene TRBJ2-3; D possibly corresponds to TRBD2 (5 bases). Looked up from germline, CDR1 is SQVTM and CDR2 is ANQGSEA. The V and J ends lost 6 bases and 4 bases respectively, with 26 bases between them. The CDR3 spans 17 residues. The DNA of the CDR3 is TGCAGCGTCGAGGGCCTCTTTCAGCCGAGGAGCTCAGATACGCAGTATTTT. Translation: CSVEGLFQPRSSDTQYF.

The chain's CDR3 is CASSIDDRGLPQPQHF. Written as DNA, the CDR3 is TGTGCCAGTAGTATCGATGACAGGGGGCTGCCTCAGCCCCAGCATTTT. The rearrangement uses TRBV19 and TRBJ1-5; 10 nucleotides align to TRBD1. Trimming removed 3 bases from V and 6 bases from J; junction bases left unmatched: 8. The CDR3 has 16 amino acids. Germline V gene lookup returns CDR1 LNHDA and CDR2 SQIVND (reference sequence).

The chain is built from TRBV6-6 and TRBJ2-5; D might be TRBD2 (6 bases). The V end was cut by 8 bases, the J end by 5 bases, with 15 bases between. The germline V gene has CDR1 MNHNY and CDR2 SVGAGI (reference sequence). This CDR3 is 13 amino acids long. CDR3 protein: CASLKEGWETQYF. CDR3 nucleotide sequence: TGTGCCAGCCTTAAGGAGGGGTGGGAGACCCAGTACTTC.

V gene TRBV30 combines with J gene TRBJ2-7; 8 positions match TRBD1. Germline loops: CDR1 GTSNPN, CDR2 SVGIG (reference sequence). The CDR3 runs 13 residues. The junction had 10 bases not matched to a gene; V was cut back by 3 bases and J by 9 bases. This chain's CDR3 is CAWSGTGPTGQYF. DNA for the CDR3: TGTGCCTGGAGCGGGACAGGCCCTACAGGGCAGTACTTC.

This clone was seen more than once but under ten times. The gene calls are TRBV6-1 and TRBJ1-2; a possible D gene is TRBD1 (6 bases). V lost 1 base and J 3 bases, leaving 9 bases between the germline ends. Germline values: CDR1 MNHNS, CDR2 SASEGT. The CDR3 is 14 amino acids. The CDR3 reads CASSEGRGDYGYTF. The DNA for the CDR3 is TGTGCCAGCAGTGAAGGCAGGGGAGACTATGGCTACACCTTC.

This clone has more than one count but fewer than ten. The rearrangement uses TRBV30 and TRBJ2-3; a weak D match, TRBD2 (5 bases). V shed 3 bases and J shed 6 bases, with 10 bases lying between them. The CDR3 spans 12 residues. Germline V gene data show CDR1 as GTSNPN and CDR2 as SVGIG (reference sequence). CDR3 residues: CAWSASRDTQYF. The DNA of the CDR3 is TGTGCCTGGAGCGCTAGCCGGGATACGCAGTATTTT. Full variable domain (missing parts from reference TRBV30 and TRBJ2-3): SQTIHQWPATLVQPVGSPLSLECTVEGTSNPNLYWYRQAAGRGLQLLFYSVGIGQISSEVPQNLSASRPQDRQFILSSKKLLLSDSGFYLCAWSASRDTQYFGPGTRLTVL.

This chain joins TRBV10-2 and TRBJ1-2; 9 bases line up with TRBD1. V was clipped by 7 bases and J by 6 bases; unmatched bases: 6. The CDR3 sequence is 13 residues long. From germline, CDR1 is WSHSY and CDR2 SAAADI. Here the CDR3 DNA reads TGCGCCAGCAACCCACAGGGGGCGAATGGCTACACCTTC. It encodes CASNPQGANGYTF.

V usage is TRBV18 and J usage is TRBJ1-1; 7 positions match TRBD1. CDR1 is KGHSH, CDR2 LQKENI, per germline. The CDR3 contains 15 residues. V was pared by 6 bases and J by 4 bases, with 11 bases of the junction left unmatched. The CDR3 loop reads CASSPPRDSGTEAFF. Written as DNA, the CDR3 is TGTGCCAGCTCCCCCCCTCGGGACAGTGGCACTGAAGCTTTCTTT.

V usage is TRBV27 and J usage is TRBJ1-1, with D perhaps TRBD1 (5 bases). The CDR3 spans 14 residues. Germline lookup yields CDR1 MNHEY and CDR2 SMNVEV (reference sequence). The ends were cut back, 4 bases at V and 5 bases at J, with 14 bases in the middle. This chain's CDR3 is CASSSPREVTEAFF. In DNA form, the CDR3 reads TGTGCCAGCAGTTCGCCCAGGGAAGTAACTGAAGCTTTCTTT.

The genes are TRBV9 and TRBJ2-2; 8 nucleotides line up with TRBD1. Germline loops: CDR1 SGDLS, CDR2 YYNGEE. The length of the CDR3 is 19 residues. V lost 1 base, J lost 9 bases, and 20 bases stayed unmatched. In DNA form, the CDR3 reads TGTGCCAGCAGCGTAAGCGGTTCAGGGGGCCCCTCTTCGAGTAGGGAGCTGTTTTTT. It is translated as CASSVSGSGGPSSSRELFF.

This clone has more than one count but fewer than ten. V usage is TRBV30 and J usage is TRBJ1-1, with a weak D call TRBD1 (5 bases). This CDR3 region has 11 residues. Germline lookup yields CDR1 GTSNPN and CDR2 SVGIG (reference sequence). With 2 bases removed from V and 7 bases from J, the gap between germline ends came to 8 bases. DNA of the CDR3: TGTGCCTGGAGTCGGCAGGGTGAAGCTTTCTTT. Translation gives CAWSRQGEAFF.